This paragraph covers one T cell receptor beta chain sequence. Its target is not known. The sample comes from a study of STAT5B mutations in CD4+ large granular lymphocyte leukemia. Study findings and constraints: Main leukemic clonotypes were patient-specific, but 20% to 25% appeared at low frequency elsewhere.

The method was immunoSEQ multiplex PCR; TCRdb's version includes in-frame clones alone and lacks a portion of them. The sample comprises approximately 35,000 clones, about four fifths of which are singletons, and roughly 2.1% rests with the top ten. The receptor comes from a human donor in good health. The specimen sequenced was CD4+ T cells from blood buffy coats.

This CDR3 is CASSPGTSGGTDTQYF. The CDR3 DNA reads TGTGCCAGCAGCCCCGGGACTAGCGGCGGAACAGATACGCAGTATTTT. The chain couples TRBV4-2 to TRBJ2-3; 11 bases are a match to TRBD2. The germline V gene encodes CDR1 LGHNA and CDR2 YNFKEQ. Trimming at V came to 4 bases and at J to 3 bases, leaving 6 bases not matched to a gene. This CDR3 has 16 residues.